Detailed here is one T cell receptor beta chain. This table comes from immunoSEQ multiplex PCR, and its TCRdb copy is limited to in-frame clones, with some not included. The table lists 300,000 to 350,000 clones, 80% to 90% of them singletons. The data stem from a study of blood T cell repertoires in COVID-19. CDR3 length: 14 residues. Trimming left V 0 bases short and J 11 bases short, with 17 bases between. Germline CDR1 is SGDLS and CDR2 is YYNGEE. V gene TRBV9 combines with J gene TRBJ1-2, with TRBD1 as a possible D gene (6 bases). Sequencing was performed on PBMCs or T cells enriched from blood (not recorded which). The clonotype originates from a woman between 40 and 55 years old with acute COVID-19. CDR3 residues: CASSVVSRTDPYTF. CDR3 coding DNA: TGTGCCAGCAGCGTAGTATCCCGGACAGATCCTTACACCTTC.